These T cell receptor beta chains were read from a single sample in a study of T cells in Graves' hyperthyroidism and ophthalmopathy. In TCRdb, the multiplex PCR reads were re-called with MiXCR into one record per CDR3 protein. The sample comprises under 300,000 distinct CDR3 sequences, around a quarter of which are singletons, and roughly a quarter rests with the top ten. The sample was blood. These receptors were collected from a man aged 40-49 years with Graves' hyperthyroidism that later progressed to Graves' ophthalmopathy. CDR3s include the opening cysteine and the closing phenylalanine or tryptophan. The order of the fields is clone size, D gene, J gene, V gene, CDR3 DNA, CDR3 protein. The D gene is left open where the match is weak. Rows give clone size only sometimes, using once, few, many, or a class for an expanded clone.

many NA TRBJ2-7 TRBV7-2 TGTGCCAGCAGCTCCCAAACCTACGAGCAGTACTTC CASSSQTYEQYF
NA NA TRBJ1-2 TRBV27 TGTGCCAGCAGTCCCACCAGAGGGCTAGGTGGCTACACCTTC CASSPTRGLGGYTF
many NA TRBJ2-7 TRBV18 TGTGCCAGCTCACGCTACAGGGATACGGAAAACGAGCAGTACTTC CASSRYRDTENEQYF
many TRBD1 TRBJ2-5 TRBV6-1 TGTGCCAGCAGAGAGACCCGGGACAGCCTACAAGAGACCCAGTACTTC CASRETRDSLQETQYF
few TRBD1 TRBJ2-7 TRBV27 TGTGCCAGCAGTTTATCTATGTATCGGGACAGGTCCTACGAGCAGTACTTC CASSLSMYRDRSYEQYF
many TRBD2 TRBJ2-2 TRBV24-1 TGTGCCACCAGGACTAGCGGGAGTACCGGGGAGCTGTTTTTT CATRTSGSTGELFF
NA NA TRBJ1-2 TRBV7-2 TGTGCCAGCAGCACGAGAGGGGGGAACTATGGCTACACCTTC CASSTRGGNYGYTF
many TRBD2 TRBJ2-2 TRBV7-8 TGTGCCAGCAGCTTCGACGGAACTAGCGGGAGGGCCGGGGAGCTGTTTTTT CASSFDGTSGRAGELFF
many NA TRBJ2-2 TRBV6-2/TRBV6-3 TGTGCCATCTACTCCGGAACAGGGACCGCGAACACCGGGGAGCTGTTTTTT CAIYSGTGTANTGELFF
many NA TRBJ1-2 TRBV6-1 TGTGCCAGCAGTAAAGGACAGCCCCAGAGCTATGGCTACACCTTC CASSKGQPQSYGYTF